One sample yielded the 12 T cell receptor beta chains listed below, sequenced in a study of blood T cell repertoires in COVID-19. TCRdb's copy holds only in-frame clones and misses some; the assay was immunoSEQ multiplex PCR. The table has 200,000 to 250,000 clones, 65% to 85% seen once; the top ten hold about 4%. The sample taken for sequencing was peripheral blood. These receptors were taken from a woman aged 40 to 49 with active or convalescent COVID-19.

The chain couples TRBV12-3 or TRBV12-4 to TRBJ2-4, with 8 positions matching TRBD1. The CDR3 consists of 12 residues. V lost 8 bases to trimming and J lost 8 bases; unmatched junction nucleotides: 5. The CDR3 region has the DNA TGTGCCAGCGCAAACAGGGGGGACATTCAGTACTTC. It is translated as CASANRGDIQYF.

This clone was detected only once. The chain is built from TRBV10-3 and TRBJ1-3; D is possibly TRBD1 (5 bases). The CDR3 is 15 residues long. V lost 7 bases, J lost 0 bases, and 13 bases lay in between. Germline values: CDR1 ENHRY, CDR2 SYGVKD. The CDR3 here is CAIKRQGSSGNTIYF. CDR3 DNA: TGTGCCATCAAGAGGCAGGGTAGCTCTGGAAACACCATATATTTT.

This clone turned up a few times. The rearrangement links TRBV12-3 or TRBV12-4 to TRBJ2-1; D perhaps matches TRBD2 (6 bases). V was cut by 5 bases and J by 8 bases, with 13 bases left in between. The CDR3 has 13 amino acids. The CDR3 is CASSKGGKDEQFF. The CDR3 nucleotides are TGTGCCAGCAGTAAAGGAGGGAAGGATGAGCAGTTCTTC.

The chain links TRBV18 to TRBJ1-3; 7 positions agree with TRBD1. The trim removed 5 bases at V and 0 bases at J, leaving 4 bases unmatched. The CDR3 totals 15 residues. Per the germline V gene, CDR1 is KGHSH and CDR2 is LQKENI. The CDR3 sequence is CASSSGQYSGNTIYF. The CDR3 DNA follows: TGTGCCAGCTCATCGGGACAGTACTCTGGAAACACCATATATTTT.

The chain combines TRBV3-1 (or the pseudogene TRBV3-2) with TRBJ2-5, with TRBD2 as a possible D gene (7 bases). The CDR3 runs 13 residues. Germline CDR1 reads LGHDT; CDR2 reads YNNKEL (reference sequence). Trimming pared 1 base from V and 7 bases from J, leaving 10 bases between. The DNA of the CDR3 is TGTGCCAGCAGCCAAGCCCGGGGGGCGACCCAGTACTTC. This codes for CASSQARGATQYF.

This clone has only a few counts. The rearrangement uses TRBV2 and TRBJ1-4; 10 positions match TRBD1. CDR1 and CDR2 from the germline V gene are SNHLY and FYNNEI. With V trimmed by 7 bases and J by 7 bases, 6 bases remained unmatched. CDR3 length equals 14 residues. In DNA form, the CDR3 reads TGTGCCAGCAAAGACAGGGGGCGTCGTGAAAAACTGTTTTTT. Amino acid sequence: CASKDRGRREKLFF.

The chain uses TRBV20-1 and TRBJ2-3; D gene uncertain. Germline V gene sequence: CDR1 DFQATT, CDR2 SNEGSKA (reference sequence). The V and J ends lost 5 bases and 2 bases respectively, with 5 bases between them. The length of the CDR3 is 11 residues. The CDR3 reads CSASSTDTQYF. The CDR3 bases are TGCAGTGCTTCTTCCACAGATACGCAGTATTTT.

As to this clone: The sample holds other DNA sequences that translate to the same CDR3. The gene calls are TRBV2 and TRBJ1-5; D is ambiguous. The CDR3 has 15 amino acids. Per germline, CDR1 SNHLY and CDR2 FYNNEI. The V end lost 5 bases, the J end lost 2 bases, and 13 bases lay between the germline ends. Written as DNA, the CDR3 is TGTGCCAGCAGTCCGGGAAGGGCGGGCAATCAGCCCCAGCATTTT. Its translation: CASSPGRAGNQPQHF.

The chain combines TRBV12-3 or TRBV12-4 with TRBJ1-1, with 10 bases fitting TRBD1. The V gene end was trimmed by 6 bases and the J gene end by 5 bases; junction bases not matched to a gene: 3. The CDR3 spans 13 residues. Here the CDR3 reads CASRTGGATEAFF. The CDR3 nucleotides read TGTGCCAGCAGGACAGGGGGCGCAACTGAAGCTTTCTTT.

On this clone: The same CDR3 arises from other DNA sequences in this sample as well. The chain carries TRBV9 and TRBJ1-2; 8 nucleotides line up with TRBD1. This CDR3 spans 14 amino acids. Per the germline V gene, CDR1 is SGDLS and CDR2 is YYNGEE. V trimming: 0 bases; J trimming: 4 bases; junction bases outside the gene matches: 2. The CDR3 DNA reads TGTGCCAGCAGCGTAGGCACAGGGGGCTATGGCTACACCTTC. This sequence encodes CASSVGTGGYGYTF.

This clone was counted once. The chain carries TRBV5-4 and TRBJ2-7, with 11 bases aligning to TRBD2. The CDR3 is made up of 15 amino acids. Germline loops: CDR1 SGHNT, CDR2 YYREEE (reference sequence). The junction had 5 bases not matched to a gene; V was cut back by 3 bases and J by 3 bases. The CDR3 sequence is CASSWDTSGGYEQYF. The CDR3 DNA sequence: TGTGCCAGCAGCTGGGACACTAGCGGGGGCTACGAGCAGTACTTC.

This clone was seen more than once but under ten times. The chain employs TRBV13 and TRBJ2-1; 11 bases are a match to TRBD2. The ends lost 6 bases at V and 4 bases at J; junction bases unmatched: 2. There are 14 residues in the CDR3. Germline lookup yields CDR1 PRHDT and CDR2 FYEKMQ (reference sequence). CDR3 loop: CASRSSGGYNEQFF. Written as DNA, the CDR3 is TGTGCCAGCAGGTCTAGCGGGGGGTACAATGAGCAGTTCTTC.